The 22 T cell receptor beta chains listed next were all sequenced from one sample in a study of technical replicates of blood from a few donors (dated by TCRdb to between 2016 and 2019). To prepare the library, the immunoSEQ multiplex PCR assay was applied. The source is immuneACCESS, and TCRdb retained only in-frame sequences with V and J called. Part of the clones is not carried over; for the studies checked, unresolved V genes explain less than half of this, and the remainder is unexplained. In this sample the table shows about 80,000 clones, 97% of which occur a single time. The top ten clonotypes cover about 0.19% of the sample. Material for sequencing was T cells isolated from PBMCs. The source of these receptors is a human donor in good health.

CDR3 amino acids: CASSERGDSYEQYF. Written as DNA, the CDR3 is TGTGCCAGCAGTGAGAGGGGGGACAGTTACGAGCAGTACTTC. V usage is TRBV6-1 and J usage is TRBJ2-7, with a weak D call TRBD1 (7 bases). CDR1 is MNHNS, CDR2 SASEGT, per germline. The CDR3 covers 14 residues. The V end was cut by 3 bases, the J end by 4 bases, with 13 bases between.

This clone was recorded a few times. The chain employs TRBV28 and TRBJ1-1; possibly TRBD1 for D (5 bases). V lost 4 bases, J lost 1 base, and 13 bases lay in between. The germline V gene encodes CDR1 MDHEN and CDR2 SYDVKM. CDR3 length: 15 amino acids. The CDR3 DNA reads TGTGCCAGCAGTTCGCCCGGCAGGGAGAACACTGAAGCTTTCTTT. It translates to CASSSPGRENTEAFF.

The rearrangement joins TRBV29-1 to TRBJ2-5; 7 positions match TRBD2. The CDR3 runs 12 residues. Germline CDR1 is SQVTM and CDR2 is ANQGSEA. The V segment lost 4 bases and the J segment 5 bases; nucleotides outside the gene matches: 4. CDR3 nucleotide sequence: TGCAGCGTTGGGGGGGGATCGGAGACCCAGTACTTC. Protein product: CSVGGGSETQYF.

This sequence joins TRBV5-4 and TRBJ1-1; D remains ambiguous. Germline V lookup: CDR1 SGHNT, CDR2 YYREEE (reference sequence). This CDR3 spans 13 amino acids. With 3 bases removed from V and 0 bases from J, the gap between germline ends came to 6 bases. CDR3 coding DNA: TGTGCCAGCAGCTACGGGTTGAACACTGAAGCTTTCTTT. This translates into CASSYGLNTEAFF.

J is TRBJ2-3 and V is TRBV28; D is unresolved. Germline loops: CDR1 MDHEN, CDR2 SYDVKM. The CDR3 is 14 amino acids. Trimming shortened V by 1 base and J by 0 bases, and 5 bases separated the two germline ends. CDR3 coding DNA: TGTGCCAGCAGTTTATACATTAGCACAGATACGCAGTATTTT. Amino acids: CASSLYISTDTQYF.

The gene calls are TRBV4-1 and TRBJ1-6; D is uncertain. This CDR3 contains 16 residues. The ends were cut back, 0 bases at V and 4 bases at J, with 10 bases in the middle. CDR1 and CDR2 (germline): MGHRA, YSYEKL. The CDR3 nucleotides are TGCGCCAGCAGCCAAGATTCCCCAGGATATAATTCACCCCTCCACTTT. Translation gives CASSQDSPGYNSPLHF.

This chain uses TRBV2 with TRBJ2-7, with TRBD2 identical over 9 bases. The CDR3 runs 13 residues. Losses at the gene ends were 8 bases for V and 0 bases for J; bases not matched to a gene: 2. In germline, CDR1 is SNHLY, CDR2 FYNNEI. This chain's CDR3 is CASRLAASYEQYF. CDR3 DNA: TGTGCCAGCCGACTAGCGGCCTCCTACGAGCAGTACTTC.

The rearrangement links TRBV11-2 to TRBJ2-1; a weak D match, TRBD2 (6 bases). Germline CDR1 is SGHAT and CDR2 is FQNNGV. This CDR3 comprises 15 residues. The V end lost 3 bases, the J end lost 4 bases, and 13 bases lay between the germline ends. The CDR3 reads CASSLDAGTYNEQFF. The CDR3 DNA follows: TGTGCCAGCAGCTTGGATGCCGGGACTTACAATGAGCAGTTCTTC.

This clone has a single count. V is TRBV5-1 and J is TRBJ2-7; 11 nucleotides match TRBD1. The CDR3 contains 13 residues. Germline-derived CDR1 and CDR2 are SGHRS and YFSETQ. V trimming: 4 bases; J trimming: 8 bases; junction bases outside the gene matches: 5. CDR3 nucleotide sequence: TGCGCCAGCAGCGACGGACAGGGGGCAAAGCAGTACTTC. This encodes CASSDGQGAKQYF.

For this clone: One junction end does not reproduce the germline sequence, and a read error may be involved. The chain is built from TRBV15 and TRBJ1-4; tentatively, D is TRBD1 (5 bases). CDR1 is LNHNV, CDR2 YYDKDF, per germline (reference sequence). The CDR3 has 12 amino acids. The CDR3 here is CATSRVGHRAYF. The CDR3 DNA follows: TGTGCCACCAGCAGAGTAGGACACCGCGCATATTTT.

As regards this clone: At one of its ends the junction is not consistent with the germline gene, which may arise from a read error. The chain joins TRBV7-7 to TRBJ2-2, with unresolved D. The CDR3 covers 15 residues. Germline lookup yields CDR1 SSHAT and CDR2 FNYEAQ (reference sequence). The CDR3 region is CASSLTYESAGELFF. CDR3 bases: TGTGCTAGCAGCCTCACATATGAATCCGCCGGGGAGCTGTTTTTT.

This chain connects TRBV27 to TRBJ1-1; D unclear. Germline CDR1 MNHEY, CDR2 SMNVEV (reference sequence). Between the trimmed V and J ends, which lost 1 base and 1 base, there was a span of 10 bases. The CDR3 runs to 15 residues. The CDR3 bases are TGTGCCAGCAGTTTATTGGCCCCCGAGAACACTGAAGCTTTCTTT. Its protein is CASSLLAPENTEAFF.

For the CDR3, the DNA is TGTGCCATCATGGGGGGTAGTGGCACTGAAGCTTTCTTT. This gives the protein CAIMGGSGTEAFF. V is TRBV10-3 and J is TRBJ1-1; tentatively, D is TRBD1 (5 bases). CDR3 length: 13 amino acids. Trimming left V 7 bases short and J 4 bases short, with 13 bases between. The V gene's germline CDR1 is ENHRY and CDR2 SYGVKD.

The chain links TRBV5-6 to TRBJ2-4; D possibly corresponds to TRBD2 (6 bases). Per germline, CDR1 SGHDT and CDR2 YYEEEE. The V gene lost 5 bases and the J gene lost 5 bases, with 11 bases spanning the gap. This CDR3 region has 13 residues. CDR3 in amino acids: CASRGWRENIQYF. Here the CDR3 DNA reads TGTGCCAGCAGGGGTTGGAGGGAAAACATTCAGTACTTC.

The V and J genes are TRBV4-2 and TRBJ1-2, with 7 bases that match TRBD1. CDR3 length: 15 residues. V was pared by 4 bases and J by 4 bases, with 9 bases of the junction left unmatched. Germline loops: CDR1 LGHNA, CDR2 YNFKEQ. The CDR3 sequence: CASSRLGQEPYGYTF. The CDR3 nucleotides are TGTGCCAGCAGCCGATTAGGACAGGAACCCTATGGCTACACCTTC.

J is TRBJ1-1 and V is TRBV9; D is unresolved. Per germline, CDR1 SGDLS and CDR2 YYNGEE. V was trimmed by 0 bases and J by 1 base, leaving 7 bases between them. The CDR3 contains 14 residues. CDR3 in DNA: TGTGCCAGCAGCGTAGTGGGCCAGAACACTGAAGCTTTCTTT. This gives the protein CASSVVGQNTEAFF.

This chain joins TRBV11-2 and TRBJ2-7, with 7 nucleotides matching TRBD2. The CDR3 spans 15 residues. V was pared by 5 bases and J by 2 bases, with 9 bases of the junction left unmatched. The germline gives CDR1 SGHAT, CDR2 FQNNGV. Here the CDR3 reads CASSPQTSAAYEQYF. DNA for the CDR3: TGTGCCAGCAGCCCCCAAACTAGCGCAGCCTACGAGCAGTACTTC. Variable domain in full (rest from reference TRBV11-2 and TRBJ2-7): EAGVAQSPRYKIIEKRQSVAFWCNPISGHATLYWYQQILGQGPKLLIQFQNNGVVDDSQLPKDRFSAERLKGVDSTLKIQPAKLEDSAVYLCASSPQTSAAYEQYFGPGTRLTVT.

The rearrangement uses TRBV14 and TRBJ1-2; D is possibly TRBD1 (6 bases). CDR3 length equals 13 residues. Germline V gene sequence: CDR1 SGHDN, CDR2 FVKESK. V gave up 3 bases and J gave up 7 bases, with 12 bases separating them. Written as DNA, the CDR3 is TGTGCCAGCAGCCACCAATACAGGGCTGGCTACACCTTC. This gives the protein CASSHQYRAGYTF.

J is TRBJ2-1 and V is TRBV7-6; 7 bases match TRBD2. V gave up 4 bases and J gave up 6 bases; unmatched junction bases: 9. Germline V gives CDR1 SGHVS, CDR2 FNYEAQ. The CDR3 spans 15 residues. CDR3 residues: CASSSVGGSSNEQFF. The CDR3 DNA reads TGTGCCAGCAGCTCGGTTGGCGGGAGTTCCAATGAGCAGTTCTTC.

The rearrangement joins TRBV6-5 to TRBJ1-5, with TRBD1 identical over 10 bases. V gave up 2 bases and J gave up 4 bases; unmatched junction bases: 5. Germline V gives CDR1 MNHEY, CDR2 SVGAGI. This CDR3 spans 16 amino acids. CDR3 nucleotide sequence: TGTGCCAGCAGTTACCCGGGACAGGGGAAGAATCAGCCCCAGCATTTT. This codes for CASSYPGQGKNQPQHF.

The chain carries TRBV19 and TRBJ1-2, with D possibly being TRBD1 (6 bases). Looked up from germline, CDR1 is LNHDA and CDR2 is SQIVND (reference sequence). Trimming took 7 bases from V and 4 from J, leaving 13 bases between them. This CDR3 is built from 13 residues. CDR3 protein: CASTGGRGYGYTF. The CDR3 DNA reads as TGTGCCAGTACGGGGGGGCGAGGCTATGGCTACACCTTC.

The chain has TRBV27 and TRBJ2-2; TRBD1 agrees at 9 bases. With 5 bases clipped from V and 6 bases from J, the junction kept 7 bases outside the gene matches. The germline V gene encodes CDR1 MNHEY and CDR2 SMNVEV (reference sequence). The CDR3 loop spans 15 amino acids. The DNA of the CDR3 is TGTGCCAGCAGTACTCGGGACAGGGCAGCCGGGGAGCTGTTTTTT. Its protein product is CASSTRDRAAGELFF.